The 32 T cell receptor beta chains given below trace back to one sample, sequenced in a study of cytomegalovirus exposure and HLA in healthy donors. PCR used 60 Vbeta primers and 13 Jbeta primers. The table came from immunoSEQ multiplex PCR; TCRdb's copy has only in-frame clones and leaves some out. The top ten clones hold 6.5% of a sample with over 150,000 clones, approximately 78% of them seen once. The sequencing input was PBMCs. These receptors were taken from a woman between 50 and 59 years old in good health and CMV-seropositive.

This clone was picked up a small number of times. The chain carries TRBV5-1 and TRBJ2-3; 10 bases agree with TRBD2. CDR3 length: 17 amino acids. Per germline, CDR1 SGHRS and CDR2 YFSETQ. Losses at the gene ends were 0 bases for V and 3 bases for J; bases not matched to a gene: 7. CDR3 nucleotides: TGCGCCAGCAGCTTGGGACTAGCGGGCGAGGGGACAGATACGCAGTATTTT. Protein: CASSLGLAGEGTDTQYF.

CDR3 sequence (DNA): TGTGCCAGCATTAGACAGGGATACGGCAATCAGCCCCAGCATTTT. As protein: CASIRQGYGNQPQHF. The rearrangement uses TRBV6-1 and TRBJ1-5; the match to TRBD1 covers 7 bases. This CDR3 has 15 residues. The J segment lost 2 bases and the V segment lost 7 bases, leaving 8 bases of the junction unmatched. The germline V gene has CDR1 MNHNS and CDR2 SASEGT.

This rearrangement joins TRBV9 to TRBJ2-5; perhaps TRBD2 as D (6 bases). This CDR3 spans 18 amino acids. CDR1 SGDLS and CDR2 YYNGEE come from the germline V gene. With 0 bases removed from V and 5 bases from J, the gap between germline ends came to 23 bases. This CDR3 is CASSVAPRDAAGVETQYF. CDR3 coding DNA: TGTGCCAGCAGCGTAGCCCCGAGGGATGCAGCGGGCGTGGAGACCCAGTACTTC.

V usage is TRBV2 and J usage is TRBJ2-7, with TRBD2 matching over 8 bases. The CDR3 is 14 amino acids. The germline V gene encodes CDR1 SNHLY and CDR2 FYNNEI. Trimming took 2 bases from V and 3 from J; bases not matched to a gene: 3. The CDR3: CASSERSGGYEQYF. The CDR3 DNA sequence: TGTGCCAGCAGTGAAAGGAGCGGGGGCTACGAGCAGTACTTC.

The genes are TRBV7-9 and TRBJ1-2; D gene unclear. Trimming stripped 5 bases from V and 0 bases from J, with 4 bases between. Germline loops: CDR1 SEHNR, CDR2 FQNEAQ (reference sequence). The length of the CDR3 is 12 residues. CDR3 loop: CASSEPNYGYTF. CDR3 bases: TGTGCCAGCAGCGAGCCTAACTATGGCTACACCTTC.

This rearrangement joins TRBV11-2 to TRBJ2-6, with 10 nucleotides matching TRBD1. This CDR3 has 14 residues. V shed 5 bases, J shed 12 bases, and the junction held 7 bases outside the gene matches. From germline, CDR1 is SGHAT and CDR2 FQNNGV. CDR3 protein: CASSPFWDRGVLTF. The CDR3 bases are TGTGCCAGCAGCCCCTTTTGGGACAGGGGCGTCCTGACTTTC. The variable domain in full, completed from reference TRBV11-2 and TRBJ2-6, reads EAGVAQSPRYKIIEKRQSVAFWCNPISGHATLYWYQQILGQGPKLLIQFQNNGVVDDSQLPKDRFSAERLKGVDSTLKIQPAKLEDSAVYLCASSPFWDRGVLTFGAGSRLTVL.

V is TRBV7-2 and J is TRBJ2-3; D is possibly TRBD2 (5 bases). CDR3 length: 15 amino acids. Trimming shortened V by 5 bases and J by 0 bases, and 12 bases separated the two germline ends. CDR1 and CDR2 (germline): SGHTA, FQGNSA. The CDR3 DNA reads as TGTGCCAGCAGCCCTCGGGGAACTAGCACAGATACGCAGTATTTT. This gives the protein CASSPRGTSTDTQYF. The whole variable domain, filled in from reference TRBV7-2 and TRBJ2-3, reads GAGVSQSPSNKVTEKGKDVELRCDPISGHTALYWYRQSLGQGLEFLIYFQGNSAPDKSGLPSDRFSAERTGGSVSTLTIQRTQQEDSAVYLCASSPRGTSTDTQYFGPGTRLTVL.

CDR3 loop: CASSPQTGTGTYEQYF. In DNA, the CDR3 is TGTGCCAGCTCACCTCAAACCGGGACAGGGACTTACGAGCAGTACTTC. The V gene is TRBV18, the J gene TRBJ2-7; 9 bases fit TRBD1. Per germline, CDR1 KGHSH and CDR2 LQKENI. V was clipped by 3 bases and J by 4 bases; unmatched bases: 10. CDR3 length: 16 residues.

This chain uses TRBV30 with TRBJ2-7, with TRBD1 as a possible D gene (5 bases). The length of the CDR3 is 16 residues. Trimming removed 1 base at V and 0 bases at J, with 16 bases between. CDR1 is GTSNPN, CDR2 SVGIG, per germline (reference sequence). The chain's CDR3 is CAWSGGPPQSSYEQYF. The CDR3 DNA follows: TGTGCCTGGAGTGGGGGCCCACCACAGAGCTCCTACGAGCAGTACTTC.

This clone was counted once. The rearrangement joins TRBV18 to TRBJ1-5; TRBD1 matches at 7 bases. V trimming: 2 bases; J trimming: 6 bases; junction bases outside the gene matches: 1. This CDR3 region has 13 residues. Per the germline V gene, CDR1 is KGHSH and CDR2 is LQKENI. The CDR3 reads CASSPGDSQPQHF. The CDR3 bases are TGTGCCAGCTCACCAGGGGACAGTCAGCCCCAGCATTTT.

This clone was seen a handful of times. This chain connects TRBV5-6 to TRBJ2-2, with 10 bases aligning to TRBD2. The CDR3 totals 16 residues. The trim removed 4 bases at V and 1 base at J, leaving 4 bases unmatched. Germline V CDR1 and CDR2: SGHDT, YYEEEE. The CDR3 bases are TGTGCCAGCAGCCTGAGGACTAGCGGGAACACCGGGGAGCTGTTTTTT. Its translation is CASSLRTSGNTGELFF. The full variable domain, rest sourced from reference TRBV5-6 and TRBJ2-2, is DAGVTQSPTHLIKTRGQQVTLRCSPKSGHDTVSWYQQALGQGPQFIFQYYEEEERQRGNFPDRFSGHQFPNYSSELNVNALLLGDSALYLCASSLRTSGNTGELFFGEGSRLTVL.

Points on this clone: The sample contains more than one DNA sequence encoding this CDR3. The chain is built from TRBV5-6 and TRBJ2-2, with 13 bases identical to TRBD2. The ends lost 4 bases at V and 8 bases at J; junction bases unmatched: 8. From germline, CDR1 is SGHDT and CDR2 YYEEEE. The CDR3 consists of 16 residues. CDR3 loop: CASSQGLAGVAGELFF. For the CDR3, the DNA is TGTGCCAGCAGCCAAGGACTAGCGGGAGTTGCGGGGGAGCTGTTTTTT.

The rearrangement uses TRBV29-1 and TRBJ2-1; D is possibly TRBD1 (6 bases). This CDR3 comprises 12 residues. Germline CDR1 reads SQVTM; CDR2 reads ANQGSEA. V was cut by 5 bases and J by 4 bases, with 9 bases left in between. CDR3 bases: TGCAGCGTTTCGGACAGTTACAATGAGCAGTTCTTC. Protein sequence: CSVSDSYNEQFF.

The CDR3 loop is CASSYGGDTFSVEQYF. In nucleotides, the CDR3 is TGTGCCAGCAGTTACGGGGGGGACACATTCTCGGTCGAGCAGTACTTC. The chain combines TRBV6-5 with TRBJ2-7; maybe TRBD2 (7 bases). This CDR3 region has 16 residues. Per the germline V gene, CDR1 is MNHEY and CDR2 is SVGAGI. V was pared by 2 bases and J by 6 bases, with 20 bases between.

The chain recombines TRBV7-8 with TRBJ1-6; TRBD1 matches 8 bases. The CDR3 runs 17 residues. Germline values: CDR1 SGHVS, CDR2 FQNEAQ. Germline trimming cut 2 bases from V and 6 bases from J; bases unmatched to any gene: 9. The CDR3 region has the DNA TGTGCCAGCAGCTTAACTCAGGGGGCGCCCGCTAATTCACCCCTCCACTTT. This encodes CASSLTQGAPANSPLHF.

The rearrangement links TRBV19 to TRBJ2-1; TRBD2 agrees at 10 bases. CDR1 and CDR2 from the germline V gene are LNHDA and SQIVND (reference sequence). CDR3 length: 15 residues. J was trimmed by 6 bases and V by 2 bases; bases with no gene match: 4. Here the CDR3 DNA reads TGTGCCAGTAGTATAAGGGCTAGCGGGAGCAATGAGCAGTTCTTC. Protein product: CASSIRASGSNEQFF.

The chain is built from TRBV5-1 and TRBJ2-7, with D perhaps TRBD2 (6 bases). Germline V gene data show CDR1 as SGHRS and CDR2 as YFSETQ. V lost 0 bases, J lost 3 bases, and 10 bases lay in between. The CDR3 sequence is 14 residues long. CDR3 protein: CASSLGGVGYEQYF. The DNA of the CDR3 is TGCGCCAGCAGCTTGGGGGGGGTAGGCTACGAGCAGTACTTC.

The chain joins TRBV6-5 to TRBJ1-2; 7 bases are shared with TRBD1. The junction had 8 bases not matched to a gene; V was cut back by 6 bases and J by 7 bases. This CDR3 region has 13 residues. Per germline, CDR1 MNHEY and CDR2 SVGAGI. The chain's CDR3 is CASRPGTESGYTF. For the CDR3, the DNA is TGTGCCAGCAGGCCCGGGACAGAGAGTGGCTACACCTTC.

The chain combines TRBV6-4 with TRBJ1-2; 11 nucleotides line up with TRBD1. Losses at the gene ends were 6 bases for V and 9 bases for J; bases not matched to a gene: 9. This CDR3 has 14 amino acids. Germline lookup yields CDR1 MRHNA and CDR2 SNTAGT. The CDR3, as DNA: TGTGCCAGCAGCCCTATGTGGGACAGGGGGAGCTACACCTTC. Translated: CASSPMWDRGSYTF.

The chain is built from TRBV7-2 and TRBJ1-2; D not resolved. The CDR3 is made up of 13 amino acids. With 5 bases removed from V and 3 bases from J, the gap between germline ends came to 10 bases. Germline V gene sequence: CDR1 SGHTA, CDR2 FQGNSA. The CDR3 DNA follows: TGTGCCAGCAGCAAGGACGGGGACTATGGCTACACCTTC. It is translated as CASSKDGDYGYTF.

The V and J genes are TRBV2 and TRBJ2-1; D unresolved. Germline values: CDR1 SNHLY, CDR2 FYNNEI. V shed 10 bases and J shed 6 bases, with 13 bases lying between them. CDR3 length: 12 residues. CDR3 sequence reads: CATRLQFNEQFF. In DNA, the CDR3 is TGTGCCACCCGCTTACAATTCAATGAGCAGTTCTTC.

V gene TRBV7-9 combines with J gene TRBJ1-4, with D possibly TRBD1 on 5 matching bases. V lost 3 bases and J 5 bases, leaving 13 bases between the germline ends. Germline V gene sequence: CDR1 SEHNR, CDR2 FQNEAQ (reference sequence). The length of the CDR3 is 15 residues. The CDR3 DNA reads TGTGCCAGCAGCTTCACCGGGAGGGGAAATGAAAAACTGTTTTTT. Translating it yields CASSFTGRGNEKLFF. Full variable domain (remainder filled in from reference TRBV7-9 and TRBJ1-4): DTGVSQNPRHKITKRGQNVTFRCDPISEHNRLYWYRQTLGQGPEFLTYFQNEAQLEKSRLLSDRFSAERPKGSFSTLEIQRTEQGDSAMYLCASSFTGRGNEKLFFGSGTQLSVL.

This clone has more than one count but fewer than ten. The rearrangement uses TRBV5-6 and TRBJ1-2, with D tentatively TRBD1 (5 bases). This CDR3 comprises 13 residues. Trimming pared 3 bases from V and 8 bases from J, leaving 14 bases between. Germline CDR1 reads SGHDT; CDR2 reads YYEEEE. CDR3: CASSYWGFGGYTF. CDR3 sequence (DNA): TGTGCCAGCAGCTACTGGGGCTTCGGGGGCTACACCTTC.

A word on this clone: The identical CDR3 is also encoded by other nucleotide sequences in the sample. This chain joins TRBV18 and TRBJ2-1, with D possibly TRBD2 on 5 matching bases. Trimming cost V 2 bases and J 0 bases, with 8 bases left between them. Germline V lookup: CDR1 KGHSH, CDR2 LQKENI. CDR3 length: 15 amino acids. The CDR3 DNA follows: TGTGCCAGCTCACCAAGAGGGAGCTCCTACAATGAGCAGTTCTTC. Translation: CASSPRGSSYNEQFF.

CDR3 sequence reads: CASSYSRGQRAYEQYF. The DNA of the CDR3 is TGTGCCAGCAGTTACTCCCGGGGACAACGTGCCTACGAGCAGTACTTC. This chain connects TRBV6-6 to TRBJ2-7; tentative D call: TRBD1 (6 bases). V lost 0 bases and J 2 bases, leaving 14 bases between the germline ends. The germline gives CDR1 MNHNY, CDR2 SVGAGI (reference sequence). This CDR3 has 16 residues.

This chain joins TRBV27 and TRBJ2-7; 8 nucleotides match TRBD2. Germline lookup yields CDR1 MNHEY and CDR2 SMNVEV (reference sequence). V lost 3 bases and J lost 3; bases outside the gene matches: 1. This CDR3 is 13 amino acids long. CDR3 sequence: CASSLGLVYEQYF. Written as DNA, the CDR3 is TGTGCCAGCAGTTTGGGACTAGTCTACGAGCAGTACTTC.

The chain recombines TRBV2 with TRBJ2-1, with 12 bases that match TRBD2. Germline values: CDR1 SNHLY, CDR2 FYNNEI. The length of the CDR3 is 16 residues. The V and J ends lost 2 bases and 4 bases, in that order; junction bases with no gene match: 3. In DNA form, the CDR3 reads TGTGCCAGCAGTGAACTAGCGGGAGGGAGGTACAATGAGCAGTTCTTC. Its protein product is CASSELAGGRYNEQFF. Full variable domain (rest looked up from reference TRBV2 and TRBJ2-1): EPEVTQTPSHQVTQMGQEVILRCVPISNHLYFYWYRQILGQKVEFLVSFYNNEISEKSEIFDDQFSVERPDGSNFTLKIRSTKLEDSAMYFCASSELAGGRYNEQFFGPGTRLTVL.

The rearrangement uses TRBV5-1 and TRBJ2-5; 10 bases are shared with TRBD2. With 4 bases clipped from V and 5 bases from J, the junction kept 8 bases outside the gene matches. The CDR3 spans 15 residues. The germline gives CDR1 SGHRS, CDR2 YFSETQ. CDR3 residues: CASSTIAGGSETQYF. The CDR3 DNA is TGCGCCAGCAGCACGATAGCGGGAGGTTCCGAGACCCAGTACTTC. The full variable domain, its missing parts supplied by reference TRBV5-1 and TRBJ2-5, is KAGVTQTPRYLIKTRGQQVTLSCSPISGHRSVSWYQQTPGQGLQFLFEYFSETQRNKGNFPGRFSGRQFSNSRSEMNVSTLELGDSALYLCASSTIAGGSETQYFGPGTRLLVL.

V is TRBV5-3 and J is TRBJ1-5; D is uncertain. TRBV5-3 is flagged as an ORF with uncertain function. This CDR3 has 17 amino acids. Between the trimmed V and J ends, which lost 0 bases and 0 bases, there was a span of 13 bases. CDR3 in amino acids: CARSLVEGTYSNQPQHF. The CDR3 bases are TGTGCCAGAAGCTTGGTGGAGGGAACCTATAGCAATCAGCCCCAGCATTTT.

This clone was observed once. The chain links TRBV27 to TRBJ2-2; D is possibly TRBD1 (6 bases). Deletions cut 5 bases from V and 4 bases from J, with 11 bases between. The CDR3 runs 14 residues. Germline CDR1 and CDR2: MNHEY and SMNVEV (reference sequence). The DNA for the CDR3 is TGTGCCAGCAGTCAGGGGTCGAGCACCGGGGAGCTGTTTTTT. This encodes CASSQGSSTGELFF.

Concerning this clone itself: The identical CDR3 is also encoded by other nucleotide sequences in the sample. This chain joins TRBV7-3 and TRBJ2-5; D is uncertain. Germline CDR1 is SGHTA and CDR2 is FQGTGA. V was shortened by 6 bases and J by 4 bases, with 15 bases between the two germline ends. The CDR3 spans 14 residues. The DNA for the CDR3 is TGTGCCAGCAGTCCTACGGGTGGTGGAGAGACCCAGTACTTC. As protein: CASSPTGGGETQYF. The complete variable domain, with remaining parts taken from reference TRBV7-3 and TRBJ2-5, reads GAGVSQTPSNKVTEKGKYVELRCDPISGHTALYWYRQSLGQGPEFLIYFQGTGAADDSGLPNDRFFAVRPEGSVSTLKIQRTERGDSAVYLCASSPTGGGETQYFGPGTRLLVL.

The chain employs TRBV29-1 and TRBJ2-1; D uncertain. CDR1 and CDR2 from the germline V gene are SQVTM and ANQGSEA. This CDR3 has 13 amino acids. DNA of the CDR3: TGCGCATTCGAGAATGCCAGGCACAATGAGCAGTTCTTC. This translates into CAFENARHNEQFF.